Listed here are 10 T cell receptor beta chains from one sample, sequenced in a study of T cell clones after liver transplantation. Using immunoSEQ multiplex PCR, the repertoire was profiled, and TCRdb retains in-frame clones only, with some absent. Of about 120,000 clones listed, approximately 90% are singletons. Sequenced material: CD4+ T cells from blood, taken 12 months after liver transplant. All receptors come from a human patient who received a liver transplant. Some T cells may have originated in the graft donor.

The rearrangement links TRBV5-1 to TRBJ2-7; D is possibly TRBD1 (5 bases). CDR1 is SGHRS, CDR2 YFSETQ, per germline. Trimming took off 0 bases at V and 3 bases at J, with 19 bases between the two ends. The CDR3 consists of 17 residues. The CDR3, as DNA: TGCGCCAGCAGCTTGGTGGTGTCGGGTCAGGGTGACTACGAGCAGTACTTC. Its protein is CASSLVVSGQGDYEQYF.

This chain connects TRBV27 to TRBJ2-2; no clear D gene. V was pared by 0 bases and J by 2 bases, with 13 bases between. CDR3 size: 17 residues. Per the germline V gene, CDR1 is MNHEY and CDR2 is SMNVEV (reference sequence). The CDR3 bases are TGTGCCAGCAGTTTATCGTGGCCGCTGGGTAACACCGGGGAGCTGTTTTTT. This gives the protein CASSLSWPLGNTGELFF.

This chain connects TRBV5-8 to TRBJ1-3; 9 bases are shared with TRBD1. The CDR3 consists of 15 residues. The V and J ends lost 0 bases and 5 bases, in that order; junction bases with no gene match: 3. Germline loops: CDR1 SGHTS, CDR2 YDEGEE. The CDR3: CASSLGTGERNTIYF. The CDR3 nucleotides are TGTGCCAGCAGCTTGGGGACAGGGGAAAGAAACACCATATATTTT.

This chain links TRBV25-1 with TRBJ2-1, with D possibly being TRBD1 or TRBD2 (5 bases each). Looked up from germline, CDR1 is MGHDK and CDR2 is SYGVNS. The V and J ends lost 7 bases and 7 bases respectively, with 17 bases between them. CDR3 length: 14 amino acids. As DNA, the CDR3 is TGTGCCAGCAACCCTCAGGGAGAGGGGAATGAGCAGTTCTTC. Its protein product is CASNPQGEGNEQFF.

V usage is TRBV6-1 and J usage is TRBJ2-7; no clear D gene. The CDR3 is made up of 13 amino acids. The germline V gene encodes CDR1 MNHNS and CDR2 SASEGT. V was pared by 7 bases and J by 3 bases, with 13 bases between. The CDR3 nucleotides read TGTGCCAGCACCCCTAAACGAGGCTACGAGCAGTACTTC. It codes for CASTPKRGYEQYF.

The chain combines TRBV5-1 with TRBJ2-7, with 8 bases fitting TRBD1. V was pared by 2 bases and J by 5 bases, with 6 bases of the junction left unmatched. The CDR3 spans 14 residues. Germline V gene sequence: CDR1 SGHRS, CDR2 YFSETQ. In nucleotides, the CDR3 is TGCGCCAGCAGCTTACCGAGACAGGGGAACGAGCAGTACTTC. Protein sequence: CASSLPRQGNEQYF. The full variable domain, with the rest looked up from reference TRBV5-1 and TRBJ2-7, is KAGVTQTPRYLIKTRGQQVTLSCSPISGHRSVSWYQQTPGQGLQFLFEYFSETQRNKGNFPGRFSGRQFSNSRSEMNVSTLELGDSALYLCASSLPRQGNEQYFGPGTRLTVT.

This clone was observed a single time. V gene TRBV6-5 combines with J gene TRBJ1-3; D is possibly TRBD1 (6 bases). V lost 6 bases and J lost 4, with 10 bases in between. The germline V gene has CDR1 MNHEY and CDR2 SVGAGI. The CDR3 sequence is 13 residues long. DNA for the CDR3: TGTGCCAGCAGCCTAACAGGGGGAAACACCATATATTTT. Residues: CASSLTGGNTIYF.

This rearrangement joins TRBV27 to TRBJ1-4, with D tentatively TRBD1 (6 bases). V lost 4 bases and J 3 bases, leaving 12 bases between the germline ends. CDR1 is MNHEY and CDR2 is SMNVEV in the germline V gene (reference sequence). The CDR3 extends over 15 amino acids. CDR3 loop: CASSSSRGSNEKLFF. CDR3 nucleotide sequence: TGTGCCAGCAGTTCAAGCAGGGGATCTAATGAAAAACTGTTTTTT.

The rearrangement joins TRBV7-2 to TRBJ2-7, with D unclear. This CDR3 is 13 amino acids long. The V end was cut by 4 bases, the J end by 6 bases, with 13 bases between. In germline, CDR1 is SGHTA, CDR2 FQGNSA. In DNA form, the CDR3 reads TGTGCCAGCAGCTGGACCCCCTTGAGCGAGCAGTACTTC. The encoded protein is CASSWTPLSEQYF.

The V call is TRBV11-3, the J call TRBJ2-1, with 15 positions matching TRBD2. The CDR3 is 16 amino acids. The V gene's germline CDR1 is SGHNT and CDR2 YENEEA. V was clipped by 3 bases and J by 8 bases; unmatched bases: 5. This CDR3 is CASSLGLAGGIDEQFF. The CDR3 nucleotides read TGTGCCAGCAGCTTGGGACTAGCGGGAGGAATCGATGAGCAGTTCTTC.